Listed below are T cell receptor beta chains from one sample, sequenced in a study of cytomegalovirus exposure and HLA in healthy donors. Some clones are missing from TCRdb's copy, which holds only in-frame ones; the method was immunoSEQ multiplex PCR. The table lists 75,000 to 95,000 clones, 80% to 90% of them singletons, with about 2.5% in the top ten. The sequenced material came from PBMCs. These receptors all stem from a man in his late teens or twenties in good health and CMV-seronegative. The CDR3 runs from the conserved cysteine through the conserved F or W. Fields, in order: J gene, V gene, D gene, clone size, CDR3 protein, CDR3 DNA. The D gene is left open where the match is weak. Clone size is given for some rows only: seen once, a few or many times, or a class if the clone is expanded.

>TRBJ1-5|TRBV19|-|-
CASSTPTGENQPQHF
TGTGCCAGTAGTACTCCGACAGGTGAAAATCAGCCCCAGCATTTT
>TRBJ1-2|TRBV7-9|TRBD1|-
CASSFVGQGAGGYTF
TGTGCCAGCAGCTTCGTTGGACAGGGGGCGGGGGGCTACACCTTC
>TRBJ1-4|TRBV28|TRBD1|-
CASTTGGIANEKLFF
TGTGCCAGCACGACAGGGGGCATAGCTAATGAAAAACTGTTTTTT
>TRBJ2-7|TRBV6-1|-|-
CASSEAPRSSYEQYF
TGTGCCAGCAGTGAAGCGCCTAGGAGCTCCTACGAGCAGTACTTC
>TRBJ2-7|TRBV5-8|-|-
CASSLRQGSYEQYF
TGTGCCAGCAGCTTGAGGCAGGGGTCCTACGAGCAGTACTTC
>TRBJ2-7|TRBV28|-|-
CASSFQGSSYEQYF
TGTGCCAGCAGTTTTCAAGGGAGCTCCTACGAGCAGTACTTC
>TRBJ2-7|TRBV5-1|TRBD2|-
CASSAREGLYEQYF
TGCGCCAGCAGCGCACGGGAGGGCCTTTACGAGCAGTACTTC
>TRBJ2-7|TRBV2|TRBD2|-
CASTIGASGTHEQYF
TGTGCCAGCACGATAGGGGCTAGCGGGACTCACGAGCAGTACTTC
>TRBJ1-1|TRBV13|-|-
CASSLGLGGEAFF
TGTGCCAGCAGCTTAGGTCTGGGAGGTGAAGCTTTCTTT
>TRBJ1-1|TRBV5-1|TRBD1|-
CASKSGQDARLNTEAFF
TGCGCCAGCAAAAGCGGACAGGACGCGAGACTTAACACTGAAGCTTTCTTT
>TRBJ1-5|TRBV7-2|-|-
CASSLTASQPQHF
TGTGCCAGCAGCTTGACAGCTAGTCAGCCCCAGCATTTT
>TRBJ2-7|TRBV9|TRBD2|-
CASSVEVAGGLIEQYF
TGTGCCAGCAGCGTAGAAGTAGCGGGAGGTTTAATCGAGCAGTACTTC
>TRBJ2-3|TRBV2|TRBD2|-
CASSDGLLAGAGSDTQYF
TGTGCCAGCAGTGATGGCCTACTAGCGGGAGCCGGGTCGGATACGCAGTATTTT
>TRBJ1-6|TRBV28|-|few
CASFGQGNSPLHF
TGTGCCAGCTTCGGGCAGGGGAATTCACCCCTCCACTTT
>TRBJ2-1|TRBV15|-|-
CATSRDVTGYNEQFF
TGTGCCACCAGCAGAGATGTAACAGGCTACAATGAGCAGTTCTTC
>TRBJ2-7|TRBV9|-|-
CASSVGPEGGTGEQYF
TGTGCCAGCAGCGTAGGACCGGAGGGTGGTACGGGCGAGCAGTACTTC
>TRBJ2-5|TRBV28|TRBD1|few
CASNRDRGQETQYF
TGTGCCAGCAACCGGGACAGGGGACAAGAGACCCAGTACTTC
>TRBJ1-1|TRBV6-1|-|-
CASSVGPNTEAFF
TGTGCCAGCAGTGTTGGGCCGAACACTGAAGCTTTCTTT
>TRBJ2-1|TRBV27|TRBD2|-
CASTPLGGLATGGVYNEQFF
TGTGCCAGCACCCCCCTCGGGGGACTAGCGACGGGTGGGGTCTACAATGAGCAGTTCTTC
>TRBJ2-7|TRBV15|TRBD2|-
CATSRGRLADMQYF
TGTGCCACCAGCAGGGGCAGACTAGCGGACATGCAGTACTTC
>TRBJ2-7|TRBV28|-|-
CASSLRQFLRSYEQYF
TGTGCCAGCAGTTTACGACAGTTTTTACGCTCCTACGAGCAGTACTTC
>TRBJ1-6|TRBV18|-|-
CASSPLGGLENSPLHF
TGTGCCAGCTCACCATTAGGGGGTTTAGAGAATTCACCCCTCCACTTT
>TRBJ1-2|TRBV10-2|TRBD1|-
CASSESILGTGNGYTF
TGCGCCAGCAGTGAGTCGATTCTTGGGACAGGGAATGGCTACACCTTC
>TRBJ2-7|TRBV5-1|-|-
CASSLEARNGGEQYF
TGCGCCAGCAGCTTGGAGGCCAGAAACGGAGGCGAGCAGTACTTC
>TRBJ1-6|TRBV4-2|-|-
CASSQDTASSYNSPLHF
TGTGCCAGCAGCCAAGATACCGCCAGCTCCTATAATTCACCCCTCCACTTT
>TRBJ1-5|TRBV28|TRBD1|-
CASSTRDRGPDQPQHF
TGTGCCAGCAGTACCCGGGACAGGGGTCCCGATCAGCCCCAGCATTTT
>TRBJ2-2|TRBV7-2|-|once
CASSFGAYTGELFF
TGTGCCAGCAGCTTTGGGGCTTACACCGGGGAGCTGTTTTTT
>TRBJ2-7|TRBV11-2|-|-
CASSSTGYEQYF
TGTGCCAGCAGCTCGACCGGGTACGAGCAGTACTTC
>TRBJ1-4|TRBV9|-|once
CASSDGKVGEKLFF
TGTGCCAGCAGCGACGGCAAGGTCGGGGAAAAACTGTTTTTT
>TRBJ2-4|TRBV4-1|TRBD2|-
CASSPMGEGKNIQYF
TGCGCCAGCAGCCCAATGGGGGAGGGCAAAAACATTCAGTACTTC
>TRBJ1-2|TRBV11-2|-|-
CASSPWTPKNGYTF
TGTGCCAGCAGCCCCTGGACTCCGAAGAATGGCTACACCTTC
>TRBJ1-1|TRBV7-2|-|-
CASSLAVQGSAFF
TGTGCCAGCAGCTTAGCGGTACAGGGATCAGCTTTCTTT
>TRBJ2-7|TRBV7-9|-|-
CASSFNYEQYF
TGTGCCAGCAGCTTCAACTACGAGCAGTACTTC
>TRBJ2-7|TRBV21-1|-|-
CASGPGTSLIVSYEQYF
TGTGCCAGCGGTCCCGGGACTAGCCTTATAGTATCCTACGAGCAGTACTTC
>TRBJ2-7|TRBV6-1|TRBD2|-
CASSEGTSGISYEQYF
TGTGCCAGCAGTGAGGGGACTAGCGGGATATCCTACGAGCAGTACTTC
>TRBJ2-7|TRBV21-1|-|-
CASSKVRSEVLARGEQYF
TGTGCCAGCAGCAAAGTCCGGTCTGAGGTACTAGCGAGAGGTGAGCAGTACTTC
>TRBJ2-1|TRBV30|-|-
CAWSVQGEQFF
TGTGCCTGGAGTGTACAGGGTGAGCAGTTCTTC